This T cell receptor beta chain came from a study of blood T cell repertoires in COVID-19. Per the authors' pipeline: How many nucleated cells were present was estimated from reference gene primer amplification. The method was immunoSEQ multiplex PCR; TCRdb's version includes in-frame clones alone and lacks a portion of them. V, J and clone size reflect that table, while D and trimming were determined from the DNA. The sample has 250,000 to 300,000 clones; 81% are singletons. Trimming at V came to 0 bases and at J to 1 base, leaving 4 bases not matched to a gene. CDR1 is LGHDT, CDR2 YNNKEL, per germline (reference sequence). The CDR3 extends over 17 amino acids. This clone appeared a few times.

The sequence derives from a woman aged 55-69 years with active or convalescent COVID-19. The sample taken for sequencing was peripheral blood. The chain uses TRBV3-1 (or the pseudogene TRBV3-2) and TRBJ2-1; 9 bases fit TRBD2. CDR3 coding DNA: TGTGCCAGCAGCCAAGAAGCGGGGGGACCATCCTACAATGAGCAGTTCTTC. The encoded protein is CASSQEAGGPSYNEQFF.